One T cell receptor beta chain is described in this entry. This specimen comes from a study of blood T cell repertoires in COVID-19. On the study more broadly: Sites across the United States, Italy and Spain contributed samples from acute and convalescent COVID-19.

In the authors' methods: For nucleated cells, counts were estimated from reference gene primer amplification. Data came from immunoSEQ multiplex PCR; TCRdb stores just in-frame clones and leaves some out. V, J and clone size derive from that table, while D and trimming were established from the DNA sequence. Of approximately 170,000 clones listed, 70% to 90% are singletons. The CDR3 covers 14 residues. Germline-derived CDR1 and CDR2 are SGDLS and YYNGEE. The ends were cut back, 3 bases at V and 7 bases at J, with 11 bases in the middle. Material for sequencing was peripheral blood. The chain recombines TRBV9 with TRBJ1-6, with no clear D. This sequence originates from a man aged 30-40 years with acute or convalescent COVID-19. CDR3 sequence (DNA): TGTGCCAGCAGCGATCCGGCGAGGAATTCACCCCTCCACTTT. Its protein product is CASSDPARNSPLHF.